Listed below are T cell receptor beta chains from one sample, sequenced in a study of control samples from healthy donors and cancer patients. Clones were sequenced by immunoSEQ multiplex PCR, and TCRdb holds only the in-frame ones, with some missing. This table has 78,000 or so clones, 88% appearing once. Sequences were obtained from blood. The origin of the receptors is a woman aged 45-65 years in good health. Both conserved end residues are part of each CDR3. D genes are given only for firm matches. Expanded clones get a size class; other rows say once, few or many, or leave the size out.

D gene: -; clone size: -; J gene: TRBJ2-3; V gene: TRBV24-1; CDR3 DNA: TGTGCCACCAGTGATTCACGACTGGGGGCTAGCACAGATACGCAGTATTTT; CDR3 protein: CATSDSRLGASTDTQYF
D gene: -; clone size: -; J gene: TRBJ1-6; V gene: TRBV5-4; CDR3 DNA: TGTGCCAGCAGCGTGACAGGAGGGTATTCACCCCTCCACTTT; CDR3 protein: CASSVTGGYSPLHF
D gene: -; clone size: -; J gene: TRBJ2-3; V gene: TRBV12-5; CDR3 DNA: TGTGCTAGTGCCCAGGGGAAAGATACGCAGTATTTT; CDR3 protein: CASAQGKDTQYF
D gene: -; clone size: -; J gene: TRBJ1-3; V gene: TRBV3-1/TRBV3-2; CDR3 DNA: TGTGCCAGCAGCCAAGATGTGACACCCGGAAACACCATATATTTT; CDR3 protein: CASSQDVTPGNTIYF
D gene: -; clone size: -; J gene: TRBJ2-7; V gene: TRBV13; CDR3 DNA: TGTGCCAGCAGCTCTAGGACAGTTTACTCCTACGAGCAGTACTTC; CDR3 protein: CASSSRTVYSYEQYF
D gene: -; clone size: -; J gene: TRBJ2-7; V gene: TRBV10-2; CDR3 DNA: TGCGCCAGCAGTGAGTCGGGGGCCGAGGGGGAGCAGTACTTC; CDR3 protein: CASSESGAEGEQYF
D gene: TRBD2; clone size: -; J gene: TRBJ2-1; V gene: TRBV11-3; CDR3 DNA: TGTGCCAGCAGTTTCGCCGGGGGGTCCAATGAGCAGTTCTTC; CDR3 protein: CASSFAGGSNEQFF
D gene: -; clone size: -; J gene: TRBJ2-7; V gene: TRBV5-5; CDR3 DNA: TGTGCCAGCAGCTTGGCCAGGCGGACCTCCTACGAGCAGTACTTC; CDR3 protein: CASSLARRTSYEQYF
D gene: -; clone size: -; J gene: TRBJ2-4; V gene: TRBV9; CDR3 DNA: TGTGCCAGCAGCGTAGGTATCTCCCCGGCGGAAAACATTCAGTACTTC; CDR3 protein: CASSVGISPAENIQYF
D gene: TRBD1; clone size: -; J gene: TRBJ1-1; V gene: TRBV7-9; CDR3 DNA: TGTGCCAGCACCGAGACAGGGGACACTGAAGCTTTCTTT; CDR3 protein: CASTETGDTEAFF
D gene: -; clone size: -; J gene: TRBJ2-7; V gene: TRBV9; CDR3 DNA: TGTGCCAGCAGCTCATCATCAGCCACCTACGAGCAGTACTTC; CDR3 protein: CASSSSSATYEQYF
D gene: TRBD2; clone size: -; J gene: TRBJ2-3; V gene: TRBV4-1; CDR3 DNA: TGCGCCAGCAGCCGCCTACTAGCGGGGGCCCTCACAGATACGCAGTATTTT; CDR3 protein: CASSRLLAGALTDTQYF
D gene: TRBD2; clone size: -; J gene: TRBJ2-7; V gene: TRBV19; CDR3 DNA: TGTGCCAGTAACGGGACTAGCGGTACCTACGAGCAGTACTTC; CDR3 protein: CASNGTSGTYEQYF
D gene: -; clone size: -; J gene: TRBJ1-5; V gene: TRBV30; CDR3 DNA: TGTGCCTGGAGTGGACTAGGTCGTGAACTCAGCCCCCAGCATTTT; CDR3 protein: CAWSGLGRELSPQHF
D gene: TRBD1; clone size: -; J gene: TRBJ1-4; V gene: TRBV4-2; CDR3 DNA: TGTGCCAGCAGCCAAGTGACAGGGATGGACGAAAAACTGTTTTTT; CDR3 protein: CASSQVTGMDEKLFF
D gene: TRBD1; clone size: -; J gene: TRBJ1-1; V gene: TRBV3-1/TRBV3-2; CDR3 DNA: TGTGCCAGCAGCCAAGGGGACAGGGCATTAGCTTTCTTT; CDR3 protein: CASSQGDRALAFF
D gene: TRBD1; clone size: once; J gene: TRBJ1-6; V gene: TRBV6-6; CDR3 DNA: TGTGCCAGCAGTTACGGGGTGACAGGGGACATCCTCCACTTT; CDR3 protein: CASSYGVTGDILHF